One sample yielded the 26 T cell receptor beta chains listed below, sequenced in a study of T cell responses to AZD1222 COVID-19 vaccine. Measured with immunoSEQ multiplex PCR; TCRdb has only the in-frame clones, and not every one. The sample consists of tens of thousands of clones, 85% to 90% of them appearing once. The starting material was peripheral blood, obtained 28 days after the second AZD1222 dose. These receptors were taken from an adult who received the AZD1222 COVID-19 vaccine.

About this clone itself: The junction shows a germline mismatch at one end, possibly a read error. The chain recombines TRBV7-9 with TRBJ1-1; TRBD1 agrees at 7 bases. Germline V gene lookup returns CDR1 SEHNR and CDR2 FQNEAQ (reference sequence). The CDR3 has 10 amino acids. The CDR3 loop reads CASSLPAGGF. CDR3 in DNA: TGTGCCAGCAGCTTACCGGCAGGGGGCTTT.

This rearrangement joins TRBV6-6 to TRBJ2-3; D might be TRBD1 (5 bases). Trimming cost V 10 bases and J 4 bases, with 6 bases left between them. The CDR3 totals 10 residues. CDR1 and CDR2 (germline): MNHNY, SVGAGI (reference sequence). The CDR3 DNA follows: TGTGCCACAGGGTCAGATACGCAGTATTTT. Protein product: CATGSDTQYF.

CDR3 nucleotides: TGTGCCAGCAGCCCCATGGGCGGGGGCAATCAGCCCCAGCATTTT. Amino acids: CASSPMGGGNQPQHF. The rearrangement uses TRBV7-2 and TRBJ1-5; D unclear. The CDR3 is 15 residues long. Germline CDR1 and CDR2: SGHTA and FQGNSA. V gave up 5 bases and J gave up 2 bases, with 13 bases separating them. The full variable domain, completed using reference TRBV7-2 and TRBJ1-5, is GAGVSQSPSNKVTEKGKDVELRCDPISGHTALYWYRQSLGQGLEFLIYFQGNSAPDKSGLPSDRFSAERTGGSVSTLTIQRTQQEDSAVYLCASSPMGGGNQPQHFGDGTRLSIL.

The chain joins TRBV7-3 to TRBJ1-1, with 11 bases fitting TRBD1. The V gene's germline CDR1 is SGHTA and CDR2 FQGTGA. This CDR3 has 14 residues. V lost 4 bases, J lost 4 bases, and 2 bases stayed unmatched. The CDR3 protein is CASSSGTGGTEAFF. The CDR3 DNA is TGTGCCAGCAGCTCGGGGACAGGGGGCACTGAAGCTTTCTTT.

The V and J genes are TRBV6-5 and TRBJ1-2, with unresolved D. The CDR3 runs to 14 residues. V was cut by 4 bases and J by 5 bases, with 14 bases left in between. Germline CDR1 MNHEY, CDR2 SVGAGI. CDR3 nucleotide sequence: TGTGCCAGCAGTTCGGCGGGCAGACGATATGGCTACACCTTC. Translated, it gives CASSSAGRRYGYTF.

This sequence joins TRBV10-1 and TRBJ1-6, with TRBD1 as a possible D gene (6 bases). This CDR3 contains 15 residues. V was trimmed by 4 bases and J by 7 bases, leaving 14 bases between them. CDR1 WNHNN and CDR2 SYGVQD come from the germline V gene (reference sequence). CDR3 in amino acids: CASSGGRQENSPLHF. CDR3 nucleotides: TGCGCCAGCAGTGGGGGGCGACAGGAAAATTCACCCCTCCACTTT.

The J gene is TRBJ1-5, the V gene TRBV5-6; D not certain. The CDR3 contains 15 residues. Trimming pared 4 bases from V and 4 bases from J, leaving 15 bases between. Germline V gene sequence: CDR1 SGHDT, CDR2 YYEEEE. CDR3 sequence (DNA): TGTGCCAGCAGCCGGGGAGTGGAGCCTAATCAGCCCCAGCATTTT. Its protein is CASSRGVEPNQPQHF.

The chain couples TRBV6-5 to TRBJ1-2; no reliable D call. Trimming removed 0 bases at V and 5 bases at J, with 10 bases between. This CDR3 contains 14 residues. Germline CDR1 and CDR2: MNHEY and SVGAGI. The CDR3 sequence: CASSYSPELYGYTF. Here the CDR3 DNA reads TGTGCCAGCAGTTACTCCCCAGAGTTGTATGGCTACACCTTC.

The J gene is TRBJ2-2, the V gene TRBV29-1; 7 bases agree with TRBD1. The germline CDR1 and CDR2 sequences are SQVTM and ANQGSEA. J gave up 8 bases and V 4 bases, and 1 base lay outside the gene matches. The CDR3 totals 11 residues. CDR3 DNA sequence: TGCAGCGTTGTACAGGGGGGGGAGCTGTTTTTT. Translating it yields CSVVQGGELFF.

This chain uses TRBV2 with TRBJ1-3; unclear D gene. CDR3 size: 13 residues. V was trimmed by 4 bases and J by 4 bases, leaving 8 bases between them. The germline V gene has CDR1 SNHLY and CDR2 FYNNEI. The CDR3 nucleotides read TGTGCCAGCAGTGGGCCGGGAGGAAACACCATATATTTT. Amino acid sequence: CASSGPGGNTIYF.

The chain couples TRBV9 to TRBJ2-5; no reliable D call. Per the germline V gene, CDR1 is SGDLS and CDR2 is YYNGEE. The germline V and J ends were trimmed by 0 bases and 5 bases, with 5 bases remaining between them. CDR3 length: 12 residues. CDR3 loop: CASSVDAETQYF. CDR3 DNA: TGTGCCAGCAGCGTAGACGCCGAGACCCAGTACTTC.

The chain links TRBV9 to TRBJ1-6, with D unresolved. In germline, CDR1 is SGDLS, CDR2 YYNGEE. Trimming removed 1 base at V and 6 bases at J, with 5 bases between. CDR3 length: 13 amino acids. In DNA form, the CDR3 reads TGTGCCAGCAGCGTACAGTTTAATTCACCCCTCCACTTT. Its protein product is CASSVQFNSPLHF.

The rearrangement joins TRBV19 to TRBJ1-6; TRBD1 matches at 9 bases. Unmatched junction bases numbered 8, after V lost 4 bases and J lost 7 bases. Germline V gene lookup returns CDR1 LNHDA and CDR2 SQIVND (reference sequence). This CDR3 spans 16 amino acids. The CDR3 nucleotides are TGTGCCAGTAGTAGATTTCCGACAGGGGGGAATTCACCCCTCCACTTT. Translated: CASSRFPTGGNSPLHF.

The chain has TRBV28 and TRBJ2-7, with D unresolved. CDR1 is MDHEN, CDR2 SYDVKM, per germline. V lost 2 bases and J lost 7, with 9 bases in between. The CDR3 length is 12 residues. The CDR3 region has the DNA TGTGCCAGCAGTTTACTCGACTGGGAGCAGTACTTC. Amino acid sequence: CASSLLDWEQYF. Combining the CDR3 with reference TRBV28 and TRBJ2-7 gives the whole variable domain DVKVTQSSRYLVKRTGEKVFLECVQDMDHENMFWYRQDPGLGLRLIYFSYDVKMKEKGDIPEGYSVSREKKERFSLILESASTNQTSMYLCASSLLDWEQYFGPGTRLTVT.

DNA for the CDR3: TGTGCCAGCAGTGAAATTCCAGGGAAGGCAGGAGGCTACACCTTC. This encodes CASSEIPGKAGGYTF. V is TRBV2 and J is TRBJ1-2, with a tentative D call TRBD1 (5 bases). V was pared by 2 bases and J by 8 bases, with 18 bases between. Germline V gives CDR1 SNHLY, CDR2 FYNNEI. This CDR3 is built from 15 residues.

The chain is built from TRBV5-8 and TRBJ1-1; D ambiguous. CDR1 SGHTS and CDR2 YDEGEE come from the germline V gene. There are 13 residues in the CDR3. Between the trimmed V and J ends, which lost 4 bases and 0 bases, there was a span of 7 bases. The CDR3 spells CASSTSLNTEAFF. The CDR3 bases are TGTGCCAGCAGCACCTCTTTGAACACTGAAGCTTTCTTT.

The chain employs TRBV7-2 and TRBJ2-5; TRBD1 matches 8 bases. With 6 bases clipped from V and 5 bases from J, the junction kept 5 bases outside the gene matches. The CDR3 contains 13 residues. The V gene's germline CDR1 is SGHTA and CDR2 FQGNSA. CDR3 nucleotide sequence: TGTGCCAGCAGTGTCAGGGGGCCTGAGACCCAGTACTTC. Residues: CASSVRGPETQYF.

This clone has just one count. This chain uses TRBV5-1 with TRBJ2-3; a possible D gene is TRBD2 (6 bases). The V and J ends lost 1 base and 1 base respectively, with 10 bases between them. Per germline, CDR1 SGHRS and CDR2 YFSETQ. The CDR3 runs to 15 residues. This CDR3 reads CASSLKGGGTDTQYF. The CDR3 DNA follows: TGCGCCAGCAGCTTGAAGGGCGGGGGCACAGATACGCAGTATTTT.

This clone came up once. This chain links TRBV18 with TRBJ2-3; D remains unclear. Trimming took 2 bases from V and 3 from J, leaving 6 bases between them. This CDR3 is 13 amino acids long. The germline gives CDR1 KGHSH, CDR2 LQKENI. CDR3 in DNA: TGTGCCAGCTCACCAATTTCTACAGATACGCAGTATTTT. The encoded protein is CASSPISTDTQYF. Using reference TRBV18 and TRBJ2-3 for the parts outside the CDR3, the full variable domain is NAGVMQNPRHLVRRRGQEARLRCSPMKGHSHVYWYRQLPEEGLKFMVYLQKENIIDESGMPKERFSAEFPKEGPSILRIQQVVRGDSAAYFCASSPISTDTQYFGPGTRLTVL.

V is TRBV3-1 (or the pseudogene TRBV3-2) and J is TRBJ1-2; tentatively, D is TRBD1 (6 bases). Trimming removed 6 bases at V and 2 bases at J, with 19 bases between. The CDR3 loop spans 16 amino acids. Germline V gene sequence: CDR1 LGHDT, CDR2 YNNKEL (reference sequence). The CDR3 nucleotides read TGTGCCAGCAGTCTTCACGGGACATCCCAGAACTATGGCTACACCTTC. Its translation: CASSLHGTSQNYGYTF.

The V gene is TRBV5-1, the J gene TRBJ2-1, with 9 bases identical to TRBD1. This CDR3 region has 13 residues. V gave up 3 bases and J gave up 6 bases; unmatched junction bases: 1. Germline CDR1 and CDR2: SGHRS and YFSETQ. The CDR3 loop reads CASSSGQGNEQFF. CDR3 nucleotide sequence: TGCGCCAGCAGCTCGGGACAGGGCAATGAGCAGTTCTTC.

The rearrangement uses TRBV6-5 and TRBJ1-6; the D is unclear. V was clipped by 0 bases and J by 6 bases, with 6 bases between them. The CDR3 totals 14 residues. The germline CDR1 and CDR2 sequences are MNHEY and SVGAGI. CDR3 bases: TGTGCCAGCAGTTACTCGAATGGTAATTCACCCCTCCACTTT. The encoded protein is CASSYSNGNSPLHF.

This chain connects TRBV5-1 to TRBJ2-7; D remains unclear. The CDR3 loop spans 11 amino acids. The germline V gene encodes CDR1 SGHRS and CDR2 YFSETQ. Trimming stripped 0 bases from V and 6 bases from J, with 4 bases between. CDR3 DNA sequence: TGCGCCAGCAGCTTGGGTCTCGAGCAGTACTTC. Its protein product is CASSLGLEQYF.

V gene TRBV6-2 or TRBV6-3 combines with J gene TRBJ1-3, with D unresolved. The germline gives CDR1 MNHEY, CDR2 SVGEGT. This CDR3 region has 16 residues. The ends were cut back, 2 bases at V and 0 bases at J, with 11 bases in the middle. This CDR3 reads CASSYEVGNSGNTIYF. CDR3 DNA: TGTGCCAGCAGTTACGAGGTAGGGAACTCTGGAAACACCATATATTTT.

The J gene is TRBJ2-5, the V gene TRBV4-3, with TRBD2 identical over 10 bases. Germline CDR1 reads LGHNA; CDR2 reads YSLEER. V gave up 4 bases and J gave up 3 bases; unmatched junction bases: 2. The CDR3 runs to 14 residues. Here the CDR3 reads CASSRLAGEETQYF. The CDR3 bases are TGCGCCAGCAGCCGGCTAGCGGGGGAAGAGACCCAGTACTTC.

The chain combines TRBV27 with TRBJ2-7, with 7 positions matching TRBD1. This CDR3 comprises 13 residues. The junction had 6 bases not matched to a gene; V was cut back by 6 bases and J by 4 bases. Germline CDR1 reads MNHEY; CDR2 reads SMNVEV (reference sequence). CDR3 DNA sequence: TGTGCCAGCAGCCGGGACAGATCTTACGAGCAGTACTTC. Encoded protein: CASSRDRSYEQYF.